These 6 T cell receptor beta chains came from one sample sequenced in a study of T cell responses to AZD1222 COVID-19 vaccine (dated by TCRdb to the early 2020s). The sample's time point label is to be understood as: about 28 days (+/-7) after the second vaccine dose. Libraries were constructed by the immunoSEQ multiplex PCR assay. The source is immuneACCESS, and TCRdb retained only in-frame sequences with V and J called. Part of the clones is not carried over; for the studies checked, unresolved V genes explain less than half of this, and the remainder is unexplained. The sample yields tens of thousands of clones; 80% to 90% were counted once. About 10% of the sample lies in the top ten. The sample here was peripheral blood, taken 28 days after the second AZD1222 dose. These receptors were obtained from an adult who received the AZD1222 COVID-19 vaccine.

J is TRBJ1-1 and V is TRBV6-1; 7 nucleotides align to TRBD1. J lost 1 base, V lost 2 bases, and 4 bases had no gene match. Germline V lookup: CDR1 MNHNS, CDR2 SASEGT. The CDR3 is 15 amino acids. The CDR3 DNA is TGTGCCAGCAGTGAATACGAGGGGGCGAACACTGAAGCTTTCTTT. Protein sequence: CASSEYEGANTEAFF.

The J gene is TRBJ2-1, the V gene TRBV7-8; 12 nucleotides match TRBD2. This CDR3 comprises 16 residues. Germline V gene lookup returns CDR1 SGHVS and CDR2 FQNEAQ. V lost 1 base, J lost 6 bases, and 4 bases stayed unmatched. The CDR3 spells CASSLGTSGDINEQFF. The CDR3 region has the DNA TGTGCCAGCAGCTTAGGGACTAGCGGGGACATCAATGAGCAGTTCTTC.

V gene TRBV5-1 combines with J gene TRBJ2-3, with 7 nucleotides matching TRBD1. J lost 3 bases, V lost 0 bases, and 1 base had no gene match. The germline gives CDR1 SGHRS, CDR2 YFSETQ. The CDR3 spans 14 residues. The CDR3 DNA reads TGCGCCAGCAGCTTGGCAGGGGGAACAGATACGCAGTATTTT. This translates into CASSLAGGTDTQYF. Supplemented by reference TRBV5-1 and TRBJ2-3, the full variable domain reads KAGVTQTPRYLIKTRGQQVTLSCSPISGHRSVSWYQQTPGQGLQFLFEYFSETQRNKGNFPGRFSGRQFSNSRSEMNVSTLELGDSALYLCASSLAGGTDTQYFGPGTRLTVL.

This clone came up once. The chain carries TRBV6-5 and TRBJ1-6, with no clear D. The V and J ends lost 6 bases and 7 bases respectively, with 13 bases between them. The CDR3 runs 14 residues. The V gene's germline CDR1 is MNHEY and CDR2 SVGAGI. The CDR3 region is CASRGLGSNSPLHF. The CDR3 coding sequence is TGTGCCAGCAGGGGATTAGGGAGCAATTCACCCCTCCACTTT.

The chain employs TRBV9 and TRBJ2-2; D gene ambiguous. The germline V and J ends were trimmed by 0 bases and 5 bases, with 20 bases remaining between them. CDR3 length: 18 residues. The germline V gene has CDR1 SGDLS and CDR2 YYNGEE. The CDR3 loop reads CASSVEGWSTFETGELFF. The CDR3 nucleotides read TGTGCCAGCAGCGTAGAAGGTTGGTCTACCTTCGAAACCGGGGAGCTGTTTTTT.

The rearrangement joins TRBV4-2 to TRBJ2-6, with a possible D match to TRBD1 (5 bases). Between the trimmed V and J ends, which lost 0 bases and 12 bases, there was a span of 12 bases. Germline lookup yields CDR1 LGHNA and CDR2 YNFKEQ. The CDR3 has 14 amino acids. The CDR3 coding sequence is TGTGCCAGCAGCCAAGACGAGACAGCACGCGTCCTGACTTTC. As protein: CASSQDETARVLTF.